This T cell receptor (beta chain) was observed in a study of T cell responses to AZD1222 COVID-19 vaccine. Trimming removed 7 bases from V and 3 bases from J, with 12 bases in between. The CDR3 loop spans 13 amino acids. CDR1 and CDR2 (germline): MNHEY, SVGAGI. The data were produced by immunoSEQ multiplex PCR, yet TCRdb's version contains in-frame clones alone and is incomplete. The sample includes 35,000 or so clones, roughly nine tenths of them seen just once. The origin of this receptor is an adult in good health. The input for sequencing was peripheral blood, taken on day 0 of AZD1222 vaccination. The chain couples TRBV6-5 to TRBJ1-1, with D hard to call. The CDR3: CASTIRADTEAFF. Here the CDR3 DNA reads TGTGCCAGCACCATAAGGGCAGACACTGAAGCTTTCTTT.